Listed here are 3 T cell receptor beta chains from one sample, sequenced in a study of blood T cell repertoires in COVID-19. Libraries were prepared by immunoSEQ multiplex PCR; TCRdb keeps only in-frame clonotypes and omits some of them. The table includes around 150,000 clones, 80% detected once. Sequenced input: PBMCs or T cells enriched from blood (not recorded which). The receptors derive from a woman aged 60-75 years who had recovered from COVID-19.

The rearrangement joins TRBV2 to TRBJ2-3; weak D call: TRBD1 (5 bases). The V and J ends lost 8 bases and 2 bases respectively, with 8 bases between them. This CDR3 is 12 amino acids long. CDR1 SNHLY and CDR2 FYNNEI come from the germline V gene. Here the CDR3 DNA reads TGTGCCAGCGGGGCAGTCACAGATACGCAGTATTTT. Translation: CASGAVTDTQYF.

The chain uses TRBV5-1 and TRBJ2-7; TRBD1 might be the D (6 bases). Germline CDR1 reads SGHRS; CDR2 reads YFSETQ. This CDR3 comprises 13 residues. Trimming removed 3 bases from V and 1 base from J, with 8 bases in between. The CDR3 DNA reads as TGCGCCAGCAGCTGGGGGACATCCTACGAGCAGTACTTC. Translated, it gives CASSWGTSYEQYF.

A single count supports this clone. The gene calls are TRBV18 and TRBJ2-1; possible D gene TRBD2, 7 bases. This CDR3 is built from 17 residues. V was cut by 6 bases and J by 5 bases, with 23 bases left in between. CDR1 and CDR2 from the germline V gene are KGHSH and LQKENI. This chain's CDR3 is CASSKPQGRGIHNEQFF. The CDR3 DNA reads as TGTGCCAGCTCTAAGCCCCAGGGGAGGGGAATCCACAATGAGCAGTTCTTC.